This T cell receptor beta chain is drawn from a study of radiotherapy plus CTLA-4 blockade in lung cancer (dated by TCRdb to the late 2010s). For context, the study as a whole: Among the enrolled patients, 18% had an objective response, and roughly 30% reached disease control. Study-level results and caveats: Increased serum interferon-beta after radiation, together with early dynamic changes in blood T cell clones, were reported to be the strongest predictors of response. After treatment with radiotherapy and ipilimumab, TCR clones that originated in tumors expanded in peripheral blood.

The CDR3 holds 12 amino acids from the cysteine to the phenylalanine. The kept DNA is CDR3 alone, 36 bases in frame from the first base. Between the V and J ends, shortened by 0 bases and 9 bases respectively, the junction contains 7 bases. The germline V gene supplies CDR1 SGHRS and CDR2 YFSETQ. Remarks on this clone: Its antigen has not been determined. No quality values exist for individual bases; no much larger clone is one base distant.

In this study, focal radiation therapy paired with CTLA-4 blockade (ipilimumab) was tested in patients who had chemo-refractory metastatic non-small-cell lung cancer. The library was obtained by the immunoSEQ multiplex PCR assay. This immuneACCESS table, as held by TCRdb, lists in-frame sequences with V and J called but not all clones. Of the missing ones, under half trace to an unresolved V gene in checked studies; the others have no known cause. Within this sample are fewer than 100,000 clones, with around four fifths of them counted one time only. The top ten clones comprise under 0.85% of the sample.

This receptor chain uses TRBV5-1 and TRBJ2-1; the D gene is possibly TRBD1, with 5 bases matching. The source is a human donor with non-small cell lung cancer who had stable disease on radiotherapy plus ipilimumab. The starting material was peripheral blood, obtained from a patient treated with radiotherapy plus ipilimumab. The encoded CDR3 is CASSLGGAEQFF. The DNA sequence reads TGCGCCAGCAGCTTGGGGGGCGCTGAGCAGTTCTTC.